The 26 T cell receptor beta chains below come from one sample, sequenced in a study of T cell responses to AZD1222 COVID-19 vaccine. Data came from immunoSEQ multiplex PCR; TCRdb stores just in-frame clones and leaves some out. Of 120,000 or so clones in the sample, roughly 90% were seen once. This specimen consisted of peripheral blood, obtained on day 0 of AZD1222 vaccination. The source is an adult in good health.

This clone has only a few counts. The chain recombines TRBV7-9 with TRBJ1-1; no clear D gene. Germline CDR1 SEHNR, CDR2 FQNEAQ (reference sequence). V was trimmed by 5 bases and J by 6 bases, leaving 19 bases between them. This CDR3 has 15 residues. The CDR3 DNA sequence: TGTGCCAGCAGCCCCCGTTCGGGAGTCGGGGCTGAAGCTTTCTTT. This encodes CASSPRSGVGAEAFF.

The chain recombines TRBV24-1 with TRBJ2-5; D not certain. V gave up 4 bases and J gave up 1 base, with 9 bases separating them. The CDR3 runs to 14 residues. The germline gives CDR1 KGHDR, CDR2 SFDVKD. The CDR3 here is CATSEALGQETQYF. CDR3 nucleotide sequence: TGTGCCACCAGTGAAGCCTTGGGCCAAGAGACCCAGTACTTC.

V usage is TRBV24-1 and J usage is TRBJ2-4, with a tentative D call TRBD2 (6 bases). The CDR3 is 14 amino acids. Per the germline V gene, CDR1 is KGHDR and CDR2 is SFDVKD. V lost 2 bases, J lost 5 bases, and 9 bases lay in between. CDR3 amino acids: CATSDSGLQNIQYF. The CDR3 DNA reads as TGTGCCACCAGTGATTCGGGACTGCAAAACATTCAGTACTTC.

CDR3 DNA sequence: TGTGCCAGCAGTTTATGGAGAGGGTCCCTCGACTATGGCTACACCTTC. Its protein product is CASSLWRGSLDYGYTF. The J gene is TRBJ1-2, the V gene TRBV28, with D unresolved. The CDR3 extends over 16 amino acids. Germline V gene data show CDR1 as MDHEN and CDR2 as SYDVKM. Trimming pared 0 bases from V and 3 bases from J, leaving 14 bases between.

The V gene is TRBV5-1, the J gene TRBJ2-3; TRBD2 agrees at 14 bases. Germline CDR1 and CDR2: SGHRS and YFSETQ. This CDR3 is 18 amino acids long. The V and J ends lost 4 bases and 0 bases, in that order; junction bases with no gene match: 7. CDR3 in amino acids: CASSAGLAGDRSTDTQYF. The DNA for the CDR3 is TGCGCCAGCAGCGCGGGACTAGCGGGAGATCGGAGCACAGATACGCAGTATTTT.

DNA for the CDR3: TGTGCCAGCAGTCCTTGGGCCATCGCCACCTACGAGCAGTACTTC. This encodes CASSPWAIATYEQYF. V is TRBV27 and J is TRBJ2-7; D not resolved. The CDR3 contains 15 residues. Germline CDR1 and CDR2: MNHEY and SMNVEV (reference sequence). Trimming left V 5 bases short and J 2 bases short, with 16 bases between.

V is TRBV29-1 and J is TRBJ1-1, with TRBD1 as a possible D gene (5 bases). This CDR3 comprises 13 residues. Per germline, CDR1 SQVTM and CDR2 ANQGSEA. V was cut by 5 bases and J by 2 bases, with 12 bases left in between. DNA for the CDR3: TGCAGCGTTAGGGCAGGGAGTAACACTGAAGCTTTCTTT. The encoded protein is CSVRAGSNTEAFF.

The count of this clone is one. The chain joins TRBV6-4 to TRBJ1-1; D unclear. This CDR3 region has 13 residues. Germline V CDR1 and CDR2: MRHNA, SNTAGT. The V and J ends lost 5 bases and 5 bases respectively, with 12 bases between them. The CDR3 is CASSLSGVTEAFF. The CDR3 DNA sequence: TGTGCCAGCAGTCTGTCTGGGGTGACTGAAGCTTTCTTT.

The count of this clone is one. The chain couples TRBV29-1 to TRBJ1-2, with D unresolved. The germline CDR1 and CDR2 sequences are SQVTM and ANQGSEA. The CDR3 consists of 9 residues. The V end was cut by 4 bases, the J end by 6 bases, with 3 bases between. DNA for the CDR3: TGCAGCGTTGGGGATGGCTACACCTTC. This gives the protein CSVGDGYTF.

The CDR3: CASSLAAGMNTEAFF. The DNA for the CDR3 is TGCGCCAGCAGCTTGGCGGCGGGGATGAACACTGAAGCTTTCTTT. This chain joins TRBV5-1 and TRBJ1-1; unclear D gene. Between the trimmed V and J ends, which lost 0 bases and 0 bases, there was a span of 9 bases. The CDR3 length is 15 residues. Per the germline V gene, CDR1 is SGHRS and CDR2 is YFSETQ.

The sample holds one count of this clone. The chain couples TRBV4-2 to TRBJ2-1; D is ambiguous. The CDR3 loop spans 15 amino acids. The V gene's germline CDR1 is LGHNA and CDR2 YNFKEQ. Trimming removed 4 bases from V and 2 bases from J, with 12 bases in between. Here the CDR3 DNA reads TGTGCCAGCAGCCCTGAAAACGAGGCCTACAATGAGCAGTTCTTC. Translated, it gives CASSPENEAYNEQFF.

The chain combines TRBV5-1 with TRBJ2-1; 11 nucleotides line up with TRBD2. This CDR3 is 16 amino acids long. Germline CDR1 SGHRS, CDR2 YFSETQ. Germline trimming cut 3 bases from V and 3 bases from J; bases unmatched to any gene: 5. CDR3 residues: CASSSLAGANYNEQFF. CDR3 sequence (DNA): TGCGCCAGCAGCTCACTAGCGGGAGCCAACTACAATGAGCAGTTCTTC.

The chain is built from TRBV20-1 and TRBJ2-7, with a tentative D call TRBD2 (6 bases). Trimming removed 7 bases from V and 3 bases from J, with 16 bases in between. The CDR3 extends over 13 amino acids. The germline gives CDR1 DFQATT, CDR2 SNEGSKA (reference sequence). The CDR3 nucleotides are TGCAGTGTTAGTGGGCGGGATGGCTACGAGCAGTACTTC. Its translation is CSVSGRDGYEQYF.

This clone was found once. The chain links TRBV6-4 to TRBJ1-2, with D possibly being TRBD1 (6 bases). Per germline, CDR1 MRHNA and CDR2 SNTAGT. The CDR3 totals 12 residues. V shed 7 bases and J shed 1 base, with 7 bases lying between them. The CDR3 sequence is CASMDSNYGYTF. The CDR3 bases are TGTGCCAGCATGGACAGTAACTATGGCTACACCTTC.

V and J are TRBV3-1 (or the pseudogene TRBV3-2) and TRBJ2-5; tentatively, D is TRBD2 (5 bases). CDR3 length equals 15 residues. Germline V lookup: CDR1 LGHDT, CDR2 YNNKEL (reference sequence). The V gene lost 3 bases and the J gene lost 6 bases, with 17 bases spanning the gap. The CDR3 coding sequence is TGTGCCAGCAGCCATCCCACTAGATCGGTAAAGACCCAGTACTTC. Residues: CASSHPTRSVKTQYF.

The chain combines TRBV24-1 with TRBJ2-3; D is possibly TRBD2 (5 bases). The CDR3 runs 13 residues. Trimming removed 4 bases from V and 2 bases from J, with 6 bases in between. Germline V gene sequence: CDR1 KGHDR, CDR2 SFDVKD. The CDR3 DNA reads TGTGCCACCAGTGAAGCGGCCACAGATACGCAGTATTTT. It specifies CATSEAATDTQYF.

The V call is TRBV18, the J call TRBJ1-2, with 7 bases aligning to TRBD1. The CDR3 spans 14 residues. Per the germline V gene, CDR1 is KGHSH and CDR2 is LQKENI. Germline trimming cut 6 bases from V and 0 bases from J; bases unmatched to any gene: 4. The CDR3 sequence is CASSLQGTNYGYTF. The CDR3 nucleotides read TGTGCCAGCTCGCTACAGGGGACTAACTATGGCTACACCTTC.

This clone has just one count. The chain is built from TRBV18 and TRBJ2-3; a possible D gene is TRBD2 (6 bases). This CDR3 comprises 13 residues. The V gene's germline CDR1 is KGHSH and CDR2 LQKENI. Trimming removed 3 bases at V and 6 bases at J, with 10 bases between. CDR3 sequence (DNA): TGTGCCAGCTCACCCGAGCTAGCGGATACGCAGTATTTT. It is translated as CASSPELADTQYF.

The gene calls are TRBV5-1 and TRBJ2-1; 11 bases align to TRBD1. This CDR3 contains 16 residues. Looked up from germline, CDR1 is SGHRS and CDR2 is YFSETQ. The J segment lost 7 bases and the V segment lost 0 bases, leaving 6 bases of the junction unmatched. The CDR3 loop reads CASSLGGTGGKNEQFF. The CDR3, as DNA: TGCGCCAGCAGCTTGGGAGGGACAGGGGGAAAAAATGAGCAGTTCTTC.

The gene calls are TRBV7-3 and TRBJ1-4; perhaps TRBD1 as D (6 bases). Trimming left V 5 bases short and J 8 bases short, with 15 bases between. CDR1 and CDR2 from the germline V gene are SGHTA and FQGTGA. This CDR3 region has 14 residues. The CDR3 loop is CASSRTVGREKLFF. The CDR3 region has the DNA TGTGCCAGCAGCAGGACAGTCGGGAGGGAAAAACTGTTTTTT.

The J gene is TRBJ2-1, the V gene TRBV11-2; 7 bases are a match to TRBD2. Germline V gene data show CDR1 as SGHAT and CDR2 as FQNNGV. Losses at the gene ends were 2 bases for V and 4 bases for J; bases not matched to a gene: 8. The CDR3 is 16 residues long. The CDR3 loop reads CASSLKPGLPYNEQFF. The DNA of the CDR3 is TGTGCCAGCAGCTTAAAACCGGGACTACCTTACAATGAGCAGTTCTTC.

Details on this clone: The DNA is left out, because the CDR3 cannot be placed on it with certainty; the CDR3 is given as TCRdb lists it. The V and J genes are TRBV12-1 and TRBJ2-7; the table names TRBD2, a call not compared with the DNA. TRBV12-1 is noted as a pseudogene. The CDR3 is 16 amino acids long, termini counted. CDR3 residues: CASSFGGGTEPYEQYF.

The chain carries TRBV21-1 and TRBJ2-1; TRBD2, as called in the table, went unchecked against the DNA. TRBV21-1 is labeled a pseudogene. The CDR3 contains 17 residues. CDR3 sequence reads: CAKGSATSESSYNEQFF. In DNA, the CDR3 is TGTGCCAAAGGCTCGGCTACTAGCGAGAGCTCCTACAATGAGCAGTTCTTC.

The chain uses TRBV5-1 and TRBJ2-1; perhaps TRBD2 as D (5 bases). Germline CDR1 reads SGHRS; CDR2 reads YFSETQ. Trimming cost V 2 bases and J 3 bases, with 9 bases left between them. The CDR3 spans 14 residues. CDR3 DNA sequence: TGCGCCAGCAGCTTCAGTGGGAGCTACAATGAGCAGTTCTTC. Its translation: CASSFSGSYNEQFF.

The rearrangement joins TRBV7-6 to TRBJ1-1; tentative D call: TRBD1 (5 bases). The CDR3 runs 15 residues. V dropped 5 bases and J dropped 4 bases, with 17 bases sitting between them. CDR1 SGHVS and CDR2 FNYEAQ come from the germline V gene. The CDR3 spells CASSPGEGMGTEAFF. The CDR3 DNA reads TGTGCCAGCAGCCCGGGTGAGGGGATGGGCACTGAAGCTTTCTTT.

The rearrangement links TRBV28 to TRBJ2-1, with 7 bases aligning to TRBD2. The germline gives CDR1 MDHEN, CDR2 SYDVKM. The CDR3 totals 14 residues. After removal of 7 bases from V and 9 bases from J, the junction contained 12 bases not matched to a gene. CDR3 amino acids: CASKVVGGVTEQFF. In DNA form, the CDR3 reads TGTGCCAGCAAAGTGGTGGGAGGGGTGACTGAGCAGTTCTTC. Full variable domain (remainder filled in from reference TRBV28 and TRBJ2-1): DVKVTQSSRYLVKRTGEKVFLECVQDMDHENMFWYRQDPGLGLRLIYFSYDVKMKEKGDIPEGYSVSREKKERFSLILESASTNQTSMYLCASKVVGGVTEQFFGPGTRLTVL.